This paragraph reports one TCR beta chain. The antigen remains undetermined. Some clones are missing from TCRdb's copy, which holds only in-frame ones; the method was immunoSEQ multiplex PCR. The sample yields more than 80,000 clones, approximately 85% seen once. This sample is drawn from a study of T cell responses to AZD1222 COVID-19 vaccine. Study overall: Researchers grouped second doses given at about 4 or about 12 weeks into one pool. Study-wide results and caveats: Regions 160-218 and 743-854 held dominance among vaccine-associated CD4 TCRs, which spanned spike. There were mostly white British donors and more females than males, and clonal diversity was possibly underestimated. Targets within unmutated variant regions were reportedly found for nearly half of spike-specific TCRs.

Germline CDR1 and CDR2: GTSNPN and SVGIG (reference sequence). This CDR3 has 15 residues. The germline V and J ends were trimmed by 0 bases and 1 base, with 12 bases remaining between them. Sample: peripheral blood, taken on day 0 of AZD1222 vaccination. This chain uses TRBV30 with TRBJ1-1; possible D gene TRBD1, 6 bases. This TCR was recovered from an adult in good health. The CDR3 reads CAWSVQTGRNTEAFF. DNA for the CDR3: TGTGCCTGGAGTGTACAAACAGGGAGGAACACTGAAGCTTTCTTT. Drawing the rest from reference TRBV30 and TRBJ1-1, the complete variable domain is SQTIHQWPATLVQPVGSPLSLECTVEGTSNPNLYWYRQAAGRGLQLLFYSVGIGQISSEVPQNLSASRPQDRQFILSSKKLLLSDSGFYLCAWSVQTGRNTEAFFGQGTRLTVV.